This T cell receptor beta chain was observed in a study of naive and memory T cell subsets. General study points: In CD4 and CD8 cells, diversity dropped from naive through EMRA. A clonotype means one alpha or beta sequence, not an alpha/beta pair. Naive repertoires, especially CD8, held a few larger clonotypes, possibly memory cells re-expressing CD45RA.

Both TRBC1 and TRBC2 were covered by a beta constant-region primer of two equimolar oligonucleotides. The ligated cDNA underwent four PCR rounds using SP2 and nested alpha and beta constant-region primers. Ligation attached a single-stranded oligonucleotide with a 12-nucleotide UMI and the SP2 primer to the cDNA 3' end. TCRdb re-called the UMI-ligation and nested PCR reads through MiXCR, storing one row per CDR3 protein. Seen here are 150,000 or so distinct CDR3 sequences, over 20% observed once, and the top ten hold 0.11%. The table lists this clonotype with a few counts. The antigen remains undetermined. Material for sequencing was naive CD4+ T cells from blood. This clonotype was sampled from a human donor in good health.

The chain's CDR3 is CASSSWVGNNEQFF. The CDR3 DNA is TGTGCCAGCAGCTCCTGGGTTGGGAACAATGAGCAGTTCTTC. The chain recombines TRBV7-9 with TRBJ2-1; D gene ambiguous. CDR1 and CDR2 from the germline V gene are SEHNR and FQNEAQ (reference sequence). The CDR3 is 14 amino acids. Trimming took 4 bases from V and 5 from J, leaving 12 bases between them.